This TCR beta chain was sequenced during a study of blood T cell repertoires in COVID-19. Study details: The samples span acute and convalescent COVID-19 from the United States, Italy and Spain. T cells, B-cell-depleted T cells, or PBMCs provided the cDNA or gDNA that served as material.

Source study methods: Researchers report that nucleated cell counts were estimated from reference gene primer amplification. Profiling relied on immunoSEQ multiplex PCR, and the TCRdb table lists in-frame clones only, not all of them. V, J and clone size are taken as reported in that table, and D and trimming were inferred from the DNA itself. The table records 75,000 to 90,000 clones, 80% of them present only once. Per germline, CDR1 SGHKS and CDR2 YYEKEE (reference sequence). V lost 4 bases and J lost 2; bases outside the gene matches: 14. This CDR3 contains 17 residues. The genes are TRBV5-5 and TRBJ1-2; TRBD1 matches at 7 bases. The sequence was obtained from a woman in her 70s with acute or convalescent COVID-19. What was sequenced was peripheral blood. The CDR3 region has the DNA TGTGCCAGCAGCCCCCACCCCACAGGGGCTGTGAACTATGGCTACACCTTC. Its translation: CASSPHPTGAVNYGYTF.